Listed here are 3 T cell receptor beta chains from one sample, sequenced in a study of T cell responses to AZD1222 COVID-19 vaccine. The method was immunoSEQ multiplex PCR; TCRdb's version includes in-frame clones alone and lacks a portion of them. The data show some 150,000 clones, 93% seen once. Material: peripheral blood, obtained on day 0 of MenACWY control vaccination. The receptor source for this set is an adult in good health.

This clone was detected once. The V call is TRBV7-2, the J call TRBJ1-5, with D unresolved. V was clipped by 5 bases and J by 6 bases, with 11 bases between them. The length of the CDR3 is 13 residues. CDR1 is SGHTA, CDR2 FQGNSA, per germline. CDR3: CASSPRSGQPQHF. As DNA, the CDR3 is TGTGCCAGCAGCCCGCGCTCGGGTCAGCCCCAGCATTTT.

The rearrangement links TRBV5-6 to TRBJ2-2; maybe TRBD1 (5 bases). Per germline, CDR1 SGHDT and CDR2 YYEEEE. There are 16 residues in the CDR3. V lost 3 bases and J 3 bases, leaving 15 bases between the germline ends. The CDR3 bases are TGTGCCAGCAGCTCTATAGTTGCCAGGGACACCGGGGAGCTGTTTTTT. Translation: CASSSIVARDTGELFF.

This sequence joins TRBV6-4 and TRBJ2-7, with 8 bases that match TRBD1. CDR1 MRHNA and CDR2 SNTAGT come from the germline V gene. CDR3 size: 13 residues. Trimming took 6 bases from V and 6 from J; bases not matched to a gene: 7. The CDR3 DNA sequence: TGTGCCAGCAGCCTCACAGGGGGAGGCGAGCAGTACTTC. It translates to CASSLTGGGEQYF.